This T cell receptor (beta chain) was identified in a study of cytomegalovirus exposure and HLA in healthy donors. Amplification used 60 Vbeta primers and 13 Jbeta primers. The method was immunoSEQ multiplex PCR; TCRdb's version includes in-frame clones alone and lacks a portion of them. The sample lists under 200,000 clones; around 80% were seen once. The V end lost 2 bases, the J end lost 1 base, and 18 bases lay between the germline ends. This CDR3 region has 17 residues. Germline lookup yields CDR1 LGHNA and CDR2 YSLEER. The origin of this receptor is a man aged 35 to 55 in good health and CMV-seronegative. The genes are TRBV4-3 and TRBJ2-7; D is possibly TRBD2 (5 bases). Specimen: PBMCs. As DNA, the CDR3 is TGCGCCAGCAGCCAAAAAGCGTCCCCCTGGGAGTCCTACGAGCAGTACTTC. This codes for CASSQKASPWESYEQYF.